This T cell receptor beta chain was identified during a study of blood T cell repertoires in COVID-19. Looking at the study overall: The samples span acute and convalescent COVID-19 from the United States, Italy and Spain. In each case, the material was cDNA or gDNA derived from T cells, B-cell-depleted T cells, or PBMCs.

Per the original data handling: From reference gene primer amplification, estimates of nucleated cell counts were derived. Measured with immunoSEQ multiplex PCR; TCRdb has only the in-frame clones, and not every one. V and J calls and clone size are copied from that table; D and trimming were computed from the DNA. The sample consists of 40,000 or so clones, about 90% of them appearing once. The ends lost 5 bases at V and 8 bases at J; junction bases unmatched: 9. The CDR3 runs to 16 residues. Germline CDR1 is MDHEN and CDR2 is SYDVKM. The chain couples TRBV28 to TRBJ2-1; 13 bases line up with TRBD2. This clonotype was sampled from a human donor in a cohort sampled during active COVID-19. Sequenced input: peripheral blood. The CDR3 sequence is CASSKLAGGPRDEQFF. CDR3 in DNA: TGTGCCAGCAGTAAACTAGCGGGAGGGCCTAGGGATGAGCAGTTCTTC.